This section outlines one TCR beta chain sequence together with its context. Its specificity is unknown. This entry belongs to a study of OX40 agonist ivuxolimab in advanced cancers. Notes on the study in general: Certain nonresponders additionally had low normalized T-cell clonal expansion. CD4+ and CD8+ blood T cells expanded clonally by week 6 at 0.1 to 3.0 mg/kg.

V shed 5 bases, J shed 3 bases, and the junction held 4 bases outside the gene matches. The CDR3 sequence is 16 residues long. The germline V gene encodes CDR1 MNHNY and CDR2 SVGAGI (reference sequence). The table came from immunoSEQ multiplex PCR; TCRdb's copy has only in-frame clones and leaves some out. The sample has about 89,000 clones; just over 90% are singletons. The chain carries TRBV6-6 and TRBJ2-2, with 12 bases lining up with TRBD2. This sample comprised CD4+ or CD8+ T cells sorted from blood, obtained in a trial of the OX40 agonist ivuxolimab. The TCR was taken from an adult with an advanced solid tumor such as melanoma, head and neck, liver or kidney cancer. CDR3 region: CASSRTSGTDTGELFF. Here the CDR3 DNA reads TGTGCCAGCAGTCGGACTAGCGGGACCGACACCGGGGAGCTGTTTTTT.